This TCR beta chain was found in a study of T-cell memory formation after mild COVID-19. Note on this clonotype: Its antigen remains unknown.

Trimming removed 4 bases at V and 1 base at J, with 20 bases between. The germline V gene has CDR1 SGHRS and CDR2 YFSETQ. The CDR3 loop spans 17 amino acids. 5'RACE primed from the constant segment yielded TCR alpha and TCR beta cDNA libraries bearing sample barcodes and UMIs. TCRdb itself ran the 5' RACE reads through MiXCR, one entry per CDR3 protein. The repertoire consists of about 44,000 distinct CDR3 sequences, with roughly 7.2% occurring once and the leading ten covering approximately 1.5%. Overall study findings and caveats: Largely, contracting CD4+ clones fell within CM and EM, and contracting CD8+ clones within EMRA. What remained unconfirmed was the SARS-CoV-2 specificity of second-wave clones peaking on day 37. The study detected some responding clones in pre-infection memory, suggesting cross-reactive memory joined.

Sequencing used PBMCs or a T cell subset sorted from them (not recorded which). The chain combines TRBV5-1 with TRBJ1-1; weak D call: TRBD1 (6 bases). This clonotype originated in a man aged 18 to 29 who had mild COVID-19 (a few samples of this study predate the infection). Cell type and time point are not known. The CDR3 coding sequence is TGCGCCAGCAGCCCCGCAAACAGGGCTGGTGGGAACACTGAAGCTTTCTTT. It specifies CASSPANRAGGNTEAFF.